This T cell receptor beta chain stems from a study of blood T cells in healthy people across ages. Study observations and caveats: Percentage of naive T cells showed a strong correlation with TCR beta diversity.

Only a few counts were recorded for this clonotype. What it binds is unknown. Through a sample-barcoded 5' primer and a J-beta primer mix, a second PCR was run for roughly 6 to 11 cycles. Every cDNA was tagged by a template-switch adaptor with 12 random nucleotides. A single record per CDR3 protein comes from TCRdb applying MiXCR to the 5' RACE reads. Among some 640,000 distinct CDR3 sequences listed, 49% were seen once. V was trimmed by 8 bases and J by 6 bases, leaving 23 bases between them. Germline values: CDR1 MNHEY, CDR2 SMNVEV (reference sequence). The CDR3 is 16 amino acids. Each sample had at least 6.5 million PBMCs isolated.

Sequenced: blood. This receptor was obtained from a woman in her sixties or seventies in good health. V gene TRBV27 combines with J gene TRBJ2-1, with D possibly being TRBD2 (5 bases). For the CDR3, the DNA is TGTGCCAGCGGTAGGGTTCTTCCCCGGGGTATCAATGAGCAGTTCTTC. Its protein product is CASGRVLPRGINEQFF.